This T cell receptor beta chain was identified during a study of T cells in Graves' hyperthyroidism and ophthalmopathy. What was amplified from RNA transcripts were TCR beta CDR3 regions. When the TCR CDR3 underwent first-round RT-PCR, the HTBI primer set was used. TCRdb reprocessed the multiplex PCR reads via MiXCR and lists one record per CDR3 protein. The sample consists of around 350,000 distinct CDR3 sequences, roughly 15% of them appearing once. Per germline, CDR1 SQVTM and CDR2 ANQGSEA. CDR3 size: 15 residues. V lost 4 bases, J lost 1 base, and 11 bases lay in between. This clonotype was recorded at least ten times.

This chain connects TRBV29-1 to TRBJ2-6, with D tentatively TRBD2 (5 bases). This receptor was obtained from a woman aged 30 to 39 with Graves' hyperthyroidism that later progressed to Graves' ophthalmopathy. The sequencing input was blood. The CDR3 DNA follows: TGCAGCGTTGGGGGAAGGGAGTCTGGGGCCAACGTCCTGACTTTC. This translates into CSVGGRESGANVLTF.